These 9 T cell receptor beta chains came from one sample sequenced in a study of blood T cell repertoires in COVID-19. TCRdb's table, derived via immunoSEQ multiplex PCR, lists solely in-frame clones and lacks some. In the table there are almost 500,000 clones, approximately 86% of which are singletons. What was sequenced was PBMCs or T cells enriched from blood (not recorded which). All receptors derive from a woman in her sixties who had recovered from COVID-19.

The CDR3 DNA sequence: TGTGCCAGCAGTTCCCGGACAGGGGCGGAACAGCCCCAGCATTTT. This sequence encodes CASSSRTGAEQPQHF. J is TRBJ1-5 and V is TRBV27; 9 bases agree with TRBD1. This CDR3 has 15 residues. Germline V gene data show CDR1 as MNHEY and CDR2 as SMNVEV (reference sequence). The trim removed 4 bases at V and 7 bases at J, leaving 8 bases unmatched.

The rearrangement links TRBV10-1 to TRBJ2-2; a possible D gene is TRBD1 (6 bases). The germline CDR1 and CDR2 sequences are WNHNN and SYGVQD (reference sequence). This CDR3 spans 13 amino acids. V lost 6 bases and J 7 bases, leaving 12 bases between the germline ends. The CDR3 DNA reads as TGCGCCAGCAGCCAAGGGACATTCGGGGAGCTGTTTTTT. Amino acid sequence: CASSQGTFGELFF.

This chain joins TRBV2 and TRBJ2-3; 8 bases are a match to TRBD2. The CDR3 is 14 amino acids. After removal of 6 bases from V and 3 bases from J, the junction contained 5 bases not matched to a gene. Germline V lookup: CDR1 SNHLY, CDR2 FYNNEI. This chain's CDR3 is CASRGSGGTDTQYF. CDR3 DNA: TGTGCCAGCAGGGGCAGCGGGGGAACAGATACGCAGTATTTT.

The chain has TRBV7-2 and TRBJ2-5; 10 positions agree with TRBD2. CDR1 is SGHTA and CDR2 is FQGNSA in the germline V gene. After removal of 0 bases from V and 5 bases from J, the junction contained 3 bases not matched to a gene. The CDR3 covers 15 residues. The CDR3 reads CASSLAPGLAETQYF. CDR3 bases: TGTGCCAGCAGCTTAGCGCCGGGACTAGCGGAGACCCAGTACTTC.

The chain uses TRBV4-2 and TRBJ1-4; 7 nucleotides align to TRBD1. The germline CDR1 and CDR2 sequences are LGHNA and YNFKEQ. The V segment lost 0 bases and the J segment 5 bases; nucleotides outside the gene matches: 6. The CDR3 consists of 16 residues. This chain's CDR3 is CASSQDGDSWNEKLFF. The CDR3 nucleotides read TGTGCCAGCAGCCAAGATGGGGACAGTTGGAATGAAAAACTGTTTTTT.

Only a few counts were recorded for this clone. The chain has TRBV7-6 and TRBJ2-6; 7 nucleotides agree with TRBD1. The V gene end was trimmed by 1 base and the J gene end by 4 bases; junction bases not matched to a gene: 7. CDR3 length: 17 residues. From germline, CDR1 is SGHVS and CDR2 FNYEAQ. The CDR3 DNA follows: TGTGCCAGCAGCTTAGATACAGGGGTCCGGGGGGCCAACGTCCTGACTTTC. Encoded protein: CASSLDTGVRGANVLTF.

The chain links TRBV5-1 to TRBJ1-2, with 7 bases matching TRBD1. The CDR3 has 16 amino acids. J lost 8 bases, V lost 0 bases, and 13 bases had no gene match. Per the germline V gene, CDR1 is SGHRS and CDR2 is YFSETQ. The CDR3 reads CASSLVSRQGGVGYTF. In DNA, the CDR3 is TGCGCCAGCAGCTTGGTGTCTCGACAGGGCGGTGTAGGCTACACCTTC.

The genes are TRBV30 and TRBJ1-1, with a tentative D call TRBD1 (6 bases). V shed 8 bases and J shed 0 bases, with 13 bases lying between them. The CDR3 is 13 amino acids. The germline V gene encodes CDR1 GTSNPN and CDR2 SVGIG (reference sequence). CDR3 sequence reads: CAGSGTLNTEAFF. The CDR3 coding sequence is TGTGCCGGATCCGGGACACTGAACACTGAAGCTTTCTTT.

The DNA for the CDR3 is TGTGCCACCAGGGGGGCCGGGGGCACAGATACGCAGTATTTT. This translates into CATRGAGGTDTQYF. The chain has TRBV24-1 and TRBJ2-3; D is perhaps TRBD1 (6 bases). V was trimmed by 7 bases and J by 1 base, leaving 11 bases between them. This CDR3 is 14 amino acids long. Germline CDR1 is KGHDR and CDR2 is SFDVKD.